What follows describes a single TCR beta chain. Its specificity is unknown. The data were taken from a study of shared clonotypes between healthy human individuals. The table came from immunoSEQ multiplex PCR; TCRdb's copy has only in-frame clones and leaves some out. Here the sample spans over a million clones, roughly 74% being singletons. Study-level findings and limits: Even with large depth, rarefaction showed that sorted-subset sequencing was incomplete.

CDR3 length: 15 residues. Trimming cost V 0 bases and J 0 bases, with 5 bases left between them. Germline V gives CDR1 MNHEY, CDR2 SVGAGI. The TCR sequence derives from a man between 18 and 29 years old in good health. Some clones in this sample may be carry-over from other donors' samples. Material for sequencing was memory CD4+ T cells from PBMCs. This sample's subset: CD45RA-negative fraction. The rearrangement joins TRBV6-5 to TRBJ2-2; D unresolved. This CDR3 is CASSYSRANTGELFF. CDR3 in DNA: TGTGCCAGCAGTTACTCCCGGGCGAACACCGGGGAGCTGTTTTTT.